One and the same sample provided the 8 T cell receptor beta chains below, sequenced in a study of blood T cells in healthy people across ages. Combining a sample-barcoded 5' primer with a J-beta primer mix, a second PCR ran for about 7 to 12 cycles. Using its own MiXCR run on the 5' RACE reads, TCRdb lists one record per CDR3 protein. The data show fewer than 800,000 distinct CDR3 sequences, with more than 20% seen just once and 3.5% to 4% held by the top ten. The sequenced material came from blood. These receptors all stem from an older man in good health.

The V and J genes are TRBV4-2 and TRBJ2-1; possibly TRBD1 for D (5 bases). The CDR3 is 15 amino acids. Germline-derived CDR1 and CDR2 are LGHNA and YNFKEQ. V lost 7 bases to trimming and J lost 5 bases, with 18 bases between them. Here the CDR3 DNA reads TGTGCCAGCAACCAGGGTGCGAGCTTGAACAATGAGCAGTTCTTC. Translating gives CASNQGASLNNEQFF.

This clonotype was seen only a few times. Its ends do not fully match the called genes, so a read error is possible. This chain uses TRBV25-1 with TRBJ2-3; possibly TRBD2 for D (5 bases). Germline assignment: CDR1 MGHDK and CDR2 SYGVNS. This CDR3 region has 14 residues. DNA for the CDR3: TGTGCCAGCCGTGAGAATAGCGGCACAGATACGCAGTATTTT. Protein sequence: CASRENSGTDTQYF. The variable domain in full, with the rest retrieved from reference TRBV25-1 and TRBJ2-3, is EADIYQTPRYLVIGTGKKITLECSQTMGHDKMYWYQQDPGMELHLIHYSYGVNSTEKGDLSSESTVSRIRTEHFPLTLESARPSHTSQYLCASRENSGTDTQYFGPGTRLTVL.

This clonotype was observed a handful of times. The rearrangement joins TRBV7-2 to TRBJ2-1; 11 bases line up with TRBD2. The V gene's germline CDR1 is SGHTA and CDR2 FQGNSA. The CDR3 contains 17 residues. V trimming: 5 bases; J trimming: 2 bases; junction bases outside the gene matches: 8. DNA for the CDR3: TGTGCCAGCAGCCCCCGGGTAGCGGGAGGGCCCTACAATGAGCAGTTCTTC. Protein sequence: CASSPRVAGGPYNEQFF.

The gene calls are TRBV28 and TRBJ2-5, with 8 positions matching TRBD2. Near its end, the DNA agrees better with TRBJ2-1, so the J call may be wrong. This CDR3 has 15 amino acids. Germline loops: CDR1 MDHEN, CDR2 SYDVKM. The CDR3 reads CASKKGGLAYNEQFF. The CDR3 region has the DNA TGTGCCAGCAAAAAGGGGGGACTAGCCTACAATGAGCAGTTCTTC.

This clonotype was seen more than once but under ten times. The chain couples TRBV7-9 to TRBJ1-1, with a tentative D call TRBD1 (5 bases). V was clipped by 8 bases and J by 1 base, with 5 bases between them. The germline V gene encodes CDR1 SEHNR and CDR2 FQNEAQ (reference sequence). This CDR3 comprises 11 residues. Here the CDR3 reads CASDRNTEAFF. CDR3 nucleotide sequence: TGTGCCAGCGACAGGAACACTGAAGCTTTCTTT.

In this sample, this clonotype turned up once. A read error may explain this, as a much larger clone is one base away. The rearrangement joins TRBV12-3 or TRBV12-4 to TRBJ2-4, with TRBD2 matching 7 bases. This CDR3 has 14 amino acids. CDR3 in amino acids: CARSFELAENIQYF. Here the CDR3 DNA reads TGTGCCCGCAGTTTCGAGCTAGCGGAAAACATTCAGTACTTC.

The sample holds one count of this clonotype. V gene TRBV3-1 combines with J gene TRBJ1-1, with D tentatively TRBD1 (5 bases). Trimming removed 7 bases at V and 3 bases at J, with 15 bases between. Germline CDR1 is LGHDT and CDR2 is YNNKEL (reference sequence). The CDR3 totals 14 residues. The CDR3 nucleotides read TGTGCCAGCAACAAAATGGGGCGGCACACTGAAGCTTTCTTT. Protein product: CASNKMGRHTEAFF.

The chain combines TRBV6-2 or TRBV6-3 with TRBJ1-4; 8 bases match TRBD1. The CDR3 consists of 18 residues. V lost 2 bases to trimming and J lost 10 bases; unmatched junction nucleotides: 18. From germline, CDR1 is MNHEY and CDR2 SVGEGT. CDR3 sequence: CASSYKGQGASMVGKLFF. CDR3 nucleotide sequence: TGTGCCAGCAGTTACAAGGGGCAGGGGGCGTCGATGGTCGGAAAACTGTTTTTT.